This T cell receptor (beta chain) stems from a study of T cell responses to AZD1222 COVID-19 vaccine. Profiling relied on immunoSEQ multiplex PCR, and the TCRdb table lists in-frame clones only, not all of them. The table has 150,000 to 200,000 clones, 90% to 95% seen once; the top ten hold just over 5%. This clone was seen a single time. Its antigen is undetermined. Whole-study results and caveats: Without day 14 samples, only post-peak T cell repertoires were studied.

CDR3 length: 16 amino acids. Germline values: CDR1 MNHEY, CDR2 SMNVEV (reference sequence). V shed 6 bases, J shed 7 bases, and the junction held 16 bases outside the gene matches. The chain links TRBV27 to TRBJ2-5; 8 nucleotides agree with TRBD1. This sample comprised peripheral blood, obtained 28 days after the second AZD1222 dose. The clonotype originates from an adult who received the AZD1222 COVID-19 vaccine. The chain's CDR3 is CASSQSRQGAQGTQYF. The CDR3, as DNA: TGTGCCAGCAGCCAGAGCCGGCAGGGGGCGCAGGGGACCCAGTACTTC.